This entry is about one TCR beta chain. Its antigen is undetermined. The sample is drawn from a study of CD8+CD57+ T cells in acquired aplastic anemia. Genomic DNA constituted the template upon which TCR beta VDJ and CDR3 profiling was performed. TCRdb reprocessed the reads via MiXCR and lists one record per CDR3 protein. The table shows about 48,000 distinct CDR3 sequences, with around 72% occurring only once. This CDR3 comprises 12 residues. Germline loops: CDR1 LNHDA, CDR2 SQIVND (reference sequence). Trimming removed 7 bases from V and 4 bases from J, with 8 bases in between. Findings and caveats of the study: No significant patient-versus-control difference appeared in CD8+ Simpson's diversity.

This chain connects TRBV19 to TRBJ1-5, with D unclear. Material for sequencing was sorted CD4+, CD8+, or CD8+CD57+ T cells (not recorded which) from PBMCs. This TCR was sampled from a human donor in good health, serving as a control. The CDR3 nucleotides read TGTGCCAGTACCCAAAGAAATCAGCCCCAGCATTTT. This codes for CASTQRNQPQHF.